The sequence of this T cell receptor (beta chain) was determined in a study of CD8+CD57+ T cells in acquired aplastic anemia. Profiling of TCR beta VDJ combinations and CDR3 sequences used genomic DNA as template. TCRdb independently ran MiXCR on the reads; one entry per CDR3 protein. The sample has roughly 260,000 distinct CDR3 sequences, more than 45% seen once. The authors sequenced patients whose flow cytometry had shown CD8+CD57+ cell expansion. Severe acquired aplastic anemia was diagnosed in all patients. Sequenced input: sorted CD4+, CD8+, or CD8+CD57+ T cells (not recorded which) from PBMCs. This TCR was recovered from a human donor with aplastic anemia.

The DNA for the CDR3 is TGCAGCGTTGACAGGGGAAGACAGCCCCAGCATTTT. Its translation is CSVDRGRQPQHF. This sequence joins TRBV29-1 and TRBJ1-5, with a tentative D call TRBD1 (6 bases). The V and J ends lost 3 bases and 7 bases respectively, with 10 bases between them. CDR1 is SQVTM, CDR2 ANQGSEA, per germline. This CDR3 region has 12 residues.